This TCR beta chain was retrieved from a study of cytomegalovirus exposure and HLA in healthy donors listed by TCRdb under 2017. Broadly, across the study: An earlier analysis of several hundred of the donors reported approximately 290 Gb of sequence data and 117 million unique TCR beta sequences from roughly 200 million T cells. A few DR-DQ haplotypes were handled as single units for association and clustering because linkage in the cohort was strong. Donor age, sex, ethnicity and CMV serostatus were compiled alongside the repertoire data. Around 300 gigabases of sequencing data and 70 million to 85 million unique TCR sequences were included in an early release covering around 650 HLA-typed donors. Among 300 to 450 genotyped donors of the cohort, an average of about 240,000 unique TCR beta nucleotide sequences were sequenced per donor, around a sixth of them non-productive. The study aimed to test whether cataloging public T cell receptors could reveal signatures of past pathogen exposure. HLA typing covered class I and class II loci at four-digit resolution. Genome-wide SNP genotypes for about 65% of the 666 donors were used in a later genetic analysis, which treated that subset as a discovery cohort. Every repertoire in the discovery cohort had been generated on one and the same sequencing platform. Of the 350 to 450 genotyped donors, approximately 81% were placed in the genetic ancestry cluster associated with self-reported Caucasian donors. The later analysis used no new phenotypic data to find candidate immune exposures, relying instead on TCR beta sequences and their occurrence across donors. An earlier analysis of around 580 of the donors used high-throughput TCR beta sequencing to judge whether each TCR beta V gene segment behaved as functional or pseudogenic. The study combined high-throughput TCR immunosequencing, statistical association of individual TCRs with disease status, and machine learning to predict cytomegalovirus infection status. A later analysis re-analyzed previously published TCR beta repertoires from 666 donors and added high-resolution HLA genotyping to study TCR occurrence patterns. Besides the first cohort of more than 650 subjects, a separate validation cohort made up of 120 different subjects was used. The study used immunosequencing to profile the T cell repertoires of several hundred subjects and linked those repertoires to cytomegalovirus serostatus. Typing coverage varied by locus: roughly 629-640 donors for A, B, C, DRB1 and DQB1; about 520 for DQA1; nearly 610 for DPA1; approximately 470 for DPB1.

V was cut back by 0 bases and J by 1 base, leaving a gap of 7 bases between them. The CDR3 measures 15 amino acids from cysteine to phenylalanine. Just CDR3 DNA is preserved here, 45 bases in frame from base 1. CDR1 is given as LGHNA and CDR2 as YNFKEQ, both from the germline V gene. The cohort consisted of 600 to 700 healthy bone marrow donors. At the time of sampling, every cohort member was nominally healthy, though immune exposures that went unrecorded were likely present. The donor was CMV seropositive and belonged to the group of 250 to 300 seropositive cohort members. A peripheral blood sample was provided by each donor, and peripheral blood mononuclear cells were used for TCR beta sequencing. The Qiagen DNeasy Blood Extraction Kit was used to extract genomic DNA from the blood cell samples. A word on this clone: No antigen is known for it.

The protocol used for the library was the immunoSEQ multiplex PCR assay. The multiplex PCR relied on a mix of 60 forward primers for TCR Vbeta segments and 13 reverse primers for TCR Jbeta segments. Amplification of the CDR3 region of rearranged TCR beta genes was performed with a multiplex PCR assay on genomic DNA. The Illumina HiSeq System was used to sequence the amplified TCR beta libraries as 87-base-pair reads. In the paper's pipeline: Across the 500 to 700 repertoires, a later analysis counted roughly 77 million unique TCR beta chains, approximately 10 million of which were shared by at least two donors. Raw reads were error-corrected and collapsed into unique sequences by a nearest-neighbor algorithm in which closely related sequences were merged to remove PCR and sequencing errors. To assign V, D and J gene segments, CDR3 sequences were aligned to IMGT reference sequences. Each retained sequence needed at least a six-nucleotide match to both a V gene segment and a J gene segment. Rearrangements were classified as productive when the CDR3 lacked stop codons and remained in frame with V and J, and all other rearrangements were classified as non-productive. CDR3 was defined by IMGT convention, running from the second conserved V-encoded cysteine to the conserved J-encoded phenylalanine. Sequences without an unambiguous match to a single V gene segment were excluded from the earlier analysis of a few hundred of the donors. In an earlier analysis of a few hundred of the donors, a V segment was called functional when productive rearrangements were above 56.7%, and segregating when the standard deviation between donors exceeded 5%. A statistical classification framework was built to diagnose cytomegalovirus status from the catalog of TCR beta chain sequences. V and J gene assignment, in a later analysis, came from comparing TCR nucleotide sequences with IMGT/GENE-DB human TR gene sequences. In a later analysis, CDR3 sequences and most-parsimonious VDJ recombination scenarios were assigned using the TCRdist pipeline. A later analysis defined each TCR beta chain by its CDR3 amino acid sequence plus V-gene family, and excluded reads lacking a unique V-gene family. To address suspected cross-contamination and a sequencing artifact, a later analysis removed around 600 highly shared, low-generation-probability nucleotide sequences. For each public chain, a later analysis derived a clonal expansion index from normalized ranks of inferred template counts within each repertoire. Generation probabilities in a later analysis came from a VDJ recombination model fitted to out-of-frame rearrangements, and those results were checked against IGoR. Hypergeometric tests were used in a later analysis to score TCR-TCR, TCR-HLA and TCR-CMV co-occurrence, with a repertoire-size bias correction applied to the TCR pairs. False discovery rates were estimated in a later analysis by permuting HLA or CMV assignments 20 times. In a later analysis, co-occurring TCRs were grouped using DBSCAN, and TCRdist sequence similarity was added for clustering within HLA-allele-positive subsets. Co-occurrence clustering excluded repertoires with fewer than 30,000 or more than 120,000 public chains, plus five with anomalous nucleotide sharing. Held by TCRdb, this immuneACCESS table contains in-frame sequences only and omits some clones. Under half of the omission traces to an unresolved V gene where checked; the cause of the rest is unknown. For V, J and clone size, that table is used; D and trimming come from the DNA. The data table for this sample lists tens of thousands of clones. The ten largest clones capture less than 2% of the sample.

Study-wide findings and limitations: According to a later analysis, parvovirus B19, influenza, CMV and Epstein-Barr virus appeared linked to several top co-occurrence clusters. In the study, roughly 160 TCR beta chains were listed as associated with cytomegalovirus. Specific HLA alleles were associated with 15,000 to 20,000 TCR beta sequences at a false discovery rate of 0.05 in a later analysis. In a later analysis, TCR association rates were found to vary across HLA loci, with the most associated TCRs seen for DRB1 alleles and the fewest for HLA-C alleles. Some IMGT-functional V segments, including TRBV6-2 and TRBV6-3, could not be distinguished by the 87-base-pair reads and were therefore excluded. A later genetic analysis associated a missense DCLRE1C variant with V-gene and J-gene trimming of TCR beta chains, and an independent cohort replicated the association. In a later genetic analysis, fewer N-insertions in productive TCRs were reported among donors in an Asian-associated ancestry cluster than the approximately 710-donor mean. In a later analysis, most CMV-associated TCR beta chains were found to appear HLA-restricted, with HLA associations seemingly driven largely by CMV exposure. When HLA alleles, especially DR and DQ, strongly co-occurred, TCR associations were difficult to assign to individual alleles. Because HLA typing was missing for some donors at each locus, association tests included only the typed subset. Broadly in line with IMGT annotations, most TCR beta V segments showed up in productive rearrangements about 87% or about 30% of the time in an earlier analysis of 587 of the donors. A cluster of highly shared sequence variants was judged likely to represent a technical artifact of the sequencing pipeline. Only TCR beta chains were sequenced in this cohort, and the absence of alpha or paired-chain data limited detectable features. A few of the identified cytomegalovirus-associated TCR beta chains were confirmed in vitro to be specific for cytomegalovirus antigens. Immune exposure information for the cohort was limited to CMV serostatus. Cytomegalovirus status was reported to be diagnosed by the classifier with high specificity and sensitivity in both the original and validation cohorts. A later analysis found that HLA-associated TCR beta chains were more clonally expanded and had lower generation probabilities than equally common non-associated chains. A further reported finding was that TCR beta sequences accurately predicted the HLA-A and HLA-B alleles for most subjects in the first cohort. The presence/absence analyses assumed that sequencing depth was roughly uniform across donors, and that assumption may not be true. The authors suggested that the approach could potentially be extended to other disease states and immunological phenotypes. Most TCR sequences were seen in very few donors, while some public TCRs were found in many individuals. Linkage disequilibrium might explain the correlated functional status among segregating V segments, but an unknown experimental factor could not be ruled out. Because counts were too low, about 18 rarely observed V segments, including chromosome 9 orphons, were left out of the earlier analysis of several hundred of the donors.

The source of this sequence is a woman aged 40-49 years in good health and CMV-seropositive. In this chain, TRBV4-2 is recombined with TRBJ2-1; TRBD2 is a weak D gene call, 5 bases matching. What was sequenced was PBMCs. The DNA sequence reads TGTGCCAGCAGCCAAGAGTGGACTTCCTACAATGAGCAGTTCTTC. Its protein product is CASSQEWTSYNEQFF.